This note documents a single T cell receptor beta chain sequence. This clonotype was seen many times. No cognate antigen has been identified for it. Nothing much larger sits one base from this clone, and base qualities are not available. Stable Graves' hyperthyroidism was defined as the absence of progression to ophthalmopathy over 18 months of follow-up. Hyperthyroidism patients were newly diagnosed, with disease duration under 2 months, and aged 18 to 65 years. Patients with uncontrolled infections, other autoimmune diseases, pregnancy or lactation were excluded. Diagnoses were established on the basis of clinical symptoms, serum thyroxine and TRAb, thyroid ultrasound, and orbital computed tomography. PBMCs were separated from over 9 ml of fresh peripheral blood using Ficoll-Paque density gradient centrifugation. Total RNA was extracted using Trizol reagent, and RNA quality was assessed on an Agilent 2100 Bioanalyzer.

Based on the germline V gene, the CDR1 and CDR2 sequences are SGHVS and FNYEAQ. The CDR3 has 18 amino acids, counting the end cysteine and phenylalanine. Of all the DNA, just the CDR3 is kept, 54 bases in frame from base 1. Unmatched junction bases come to 18, with V trimmed by 5 bases and J by 5 bases. The TCR beta CDR3 regions were amplified from RNA transcripts. The TCR CDR3 was subjected to a first round of RT-PCR using the HTBI primer set and the Qiagen OneStep RT-PCR kit. Libraries were constructed in a second round of multiplex PCR, after which size selection and purification were carried out. The libraries were sequenced on an Illumina HiSeq2000 using paired-end 100 bp reads. Per the original workflow: SOAPnuke was used to process the raw data, with reads discarded if the reads contained adapters or uncalled bases, had a mean Phred below 15, or lacked an exact constant-primer or identifier match. COPE v1.2.5 was used to merge the high-quality paired reads, and each unique nucleotide sequence was defined as a clonotype. MiTCR v1.1 was used to align clonotypes to the IMGT TRBV, TRBD and TRBJ reference segments. The analysis was restricted to V-J combinations with a frequency above 0.0001, which together covered 99% to 99.2% of the repertoires. A TCS score was defined as the ratio between F50 (clonal expansion) and ExV (chaos), using BLOSUM62-based TCRdist between CDR3 peptides within each V-J. Welch's t-statistics and random forest reduced approximately 520 V-J features to fewer than 15, which were used in a naive Bayes classifier (R e1071). TCRdb reprocessed the public reads (quality trimming at Q25 with fastp, clone calling with MiXCR) and kept in-frame beta chains. Rows are combined by CDR3 protein, so each entry shows the most common genes and DNA. TCRdb, not the authors, supplied the V and J calls. Within this sample are about 590,000 distinct CDR3 sequences, with around 16% of them counted one time only. The ten largest clones add up to under 7.5% of the sample.

The sample originates from a study of T cells in Graves' hyperthyroidism and ophthalmopathy (dated by TCRdb to between 2018 and 2021). In terms of the full investigation: Peripheral blood samples were taken at the time of initial diagnosis, prior to any treatment. To identify distinguishing TCR V-J signatures, a discovery cohort of around 100 patients was used, comprising roughly 45 with Graves' ophthalmopathy and approximately 58 with stable Graves' hyperthyroidism. Prospective prediction of ophthalmopathy was tested in an independent validation cohort of under 20 hyperthyroidism patients and around 16 patients who later progressed to ophthalmopathy. The roughly 90 discovery patients were divided at random into training and test sets in a 7:3 ratio. The study also compared thyroid tissue and blood T-cell repertoires from 6 or 7 Graves' hyperthyroidism patients. After sampling, hyperthyroidism patients received methimazole starting at 30 mg daily, and ophthalmopathy patients received high-dose intravenous methylprednisolone. According to the paper, TCR Vbeta CDR3 sequencing was carried out on around 140 peripheral blood samples, which came from fewer than 50 ophthalmopathy, some 73 hyperthyroidism and 17 progressor patients.

Here is what the overall study found, with its caveats: A model built on a 13 V-J signature distinguished ophthalmopathy from stable hyperthyroidism, reaching 87.88% sensitivity and around 82% specificity in cross-validation and 80%/75% in testing. Most expanded thyroid clonotypes (frequency above 0.001) were also found in blood, which suggests that blood repertoires may mirror thyroid immune responses. During validation, the model predicted progression to ophthalmopathy a median of roughly six months ahead of onset, with approximately 71% sensitivity and roughly 72% specificity. Sample size was not statistically predetermined, and blinding of investigators to group allocation was not performed.

The sequenced sample was blood. This clonotype was obtained from a woman in her thirties with Graves' hyperthyroidism. The chain is encoded by TRBV7-6 joined to TRBJ2-1; TRBD2 lines up with 7 middle nucleotides. At the DNA level, the sequence is TGTGCCAGCAGCCTCTCCCACGTCGCGGGGGTGAGGGACAATGAGCAGTTCTTC. It is translated as CASSLSHVAGVRDNEQFF.